This TCR beta chain derives from a study of shared clonotypes between healthy human individuals. Findings of the study overall: Non-shared clonotypes had lower generation probabilities than clonotypes shared by all four sorted-subset donors.

Every subset had its genomic DNA shared out evenly among several immunoSEQ plates. Original methodology: Sequence data from immunoSEQ were junction-only and lacked quality scores; consequently, filtering differed. The table came from immunoSEQ multiplex PCR; TCRdb's copy has only in-frame clones and leaves some out. D and trimming come from the DNA, and the V and J calls and clone size come from that table. The table lists roughly 640,000 clones, 97% of them singletons. For this clone: Antigen: not known.

The receptor's source is a woman aged 25 to 45 in good health. Sequencing was carried out using naive CD4+ T cells sorted from blood. Subset: CD45RA+ positively selected.

The CDR3 coding sequence is TGTGCCAGCAGTGAAGGGTCTAGCGGGACCTACGAGCAGTACTTC. It encodes CASSEGSSGTYEQYF. The rearrangement joins TRBV6-1 to TRBJ2-7, with TRBD2 identical over 9 bases. The CDR3 sequence is 15 residues long. The germline CDR1 and CDR2 sequences are MNHNS and SASEGT. Trimming at V came to 1 base and at J to 2 bases, leaving 3 bases not matched to a gene.